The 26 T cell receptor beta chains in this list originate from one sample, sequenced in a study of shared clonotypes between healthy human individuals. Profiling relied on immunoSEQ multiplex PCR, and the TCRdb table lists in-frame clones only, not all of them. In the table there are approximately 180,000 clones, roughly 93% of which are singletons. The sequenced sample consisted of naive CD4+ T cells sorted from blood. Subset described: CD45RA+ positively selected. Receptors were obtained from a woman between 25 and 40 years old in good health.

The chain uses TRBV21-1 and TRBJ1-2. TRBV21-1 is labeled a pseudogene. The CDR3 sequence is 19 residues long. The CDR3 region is CASSKAHGDPPGFSYGYTF. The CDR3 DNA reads TGTGCCAGCAGCAAAGCGCACGGGGACCCACCGGGGTTCAGCTATGGCTACACCTTC.

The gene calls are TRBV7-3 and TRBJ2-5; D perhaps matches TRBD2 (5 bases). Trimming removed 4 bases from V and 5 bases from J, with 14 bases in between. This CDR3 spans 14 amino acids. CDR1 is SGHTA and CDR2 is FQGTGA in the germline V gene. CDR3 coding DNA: TGTGCCAGCAGCTCGGGGTCAGAACGGGAGACCCAGTACTTC. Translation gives CASSSGSERETQYF.

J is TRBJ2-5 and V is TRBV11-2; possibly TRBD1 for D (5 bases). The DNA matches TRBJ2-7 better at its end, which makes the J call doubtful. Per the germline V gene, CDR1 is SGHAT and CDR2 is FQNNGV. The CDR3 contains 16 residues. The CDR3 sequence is CASSFVGRVASYEQYF. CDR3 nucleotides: TGTGCCAGCAGCTTTGTCGGCAGGGTCGCCTCCTACGAGCAGTACTTC.

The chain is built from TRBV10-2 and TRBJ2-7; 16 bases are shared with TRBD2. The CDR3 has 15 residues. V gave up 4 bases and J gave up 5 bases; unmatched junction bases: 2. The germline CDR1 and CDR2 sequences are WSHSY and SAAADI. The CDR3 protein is CASSAGTSGRDEQYF. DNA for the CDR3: TGCGCCAGCAGTGCTGGGACTAGCGGGAGGGACGAGCAGTACTTC.

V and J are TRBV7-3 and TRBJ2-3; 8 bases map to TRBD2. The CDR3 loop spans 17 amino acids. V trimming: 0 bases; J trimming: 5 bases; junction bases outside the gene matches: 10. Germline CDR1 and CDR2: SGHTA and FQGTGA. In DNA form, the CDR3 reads TGTGCCAGCAGCTTAACCCCGCCTAGCGGGTACCAAGATACGCAGTATTTT. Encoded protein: CASSLTPPSGYQDTQYF.

The DNA for the CDR3 is TGTGCCAGCAAAAAAGCGGGTTCATCCTACGAGCAGTACTTC. Its protein product is CASKKAGSSYEQYF. The chain combines TRBV27 with TRBJ2-7, with D possibly matching TRBD2 (6 bases). Trimming cost V 7 bases and J 1 base, with 14 bases left between them. Germline values: CDR1 MNHEY, CDR2 SMNVEV (reference sequence). The CDR3 has 14 amino acids.

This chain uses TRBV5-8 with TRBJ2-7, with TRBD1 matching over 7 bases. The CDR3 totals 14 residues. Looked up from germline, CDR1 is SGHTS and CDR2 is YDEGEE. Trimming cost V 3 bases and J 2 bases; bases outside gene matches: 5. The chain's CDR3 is CASSWGTATYEQYF. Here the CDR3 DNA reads TGTGCCAGCAGCTGGGGGACAGCAACCTACGAGCAGTACTTC.

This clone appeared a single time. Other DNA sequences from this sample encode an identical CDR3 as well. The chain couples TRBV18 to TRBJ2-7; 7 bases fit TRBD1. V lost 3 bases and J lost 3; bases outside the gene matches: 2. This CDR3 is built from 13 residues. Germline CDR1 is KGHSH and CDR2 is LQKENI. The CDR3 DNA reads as TGTGCCAGCTCACCTGGGACAGACTACGAGCAGTACTTC. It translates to CASSPGTDYEQYF.

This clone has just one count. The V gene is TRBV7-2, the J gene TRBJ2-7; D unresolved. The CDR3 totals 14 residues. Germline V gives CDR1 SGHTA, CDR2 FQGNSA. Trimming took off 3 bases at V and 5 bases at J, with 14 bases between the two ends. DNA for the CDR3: TGTGCCAGCAGCTTCCAAGTGGTGGTCGACGAGCAGTACTTC. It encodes CASSFQVVVDEQYF.

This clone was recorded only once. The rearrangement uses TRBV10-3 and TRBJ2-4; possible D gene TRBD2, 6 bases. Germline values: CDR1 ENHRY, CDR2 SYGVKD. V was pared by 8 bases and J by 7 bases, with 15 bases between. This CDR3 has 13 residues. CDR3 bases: TGTGCCATCGAGGCCCCGGGGGAGAACATTCAGTACTTC. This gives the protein CAIEAPGENIQYF.

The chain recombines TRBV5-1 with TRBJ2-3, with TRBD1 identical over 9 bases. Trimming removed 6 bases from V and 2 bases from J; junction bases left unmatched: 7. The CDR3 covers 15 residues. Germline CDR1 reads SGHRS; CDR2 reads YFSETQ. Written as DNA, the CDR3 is TGCGCCAGCACGCCGGGGGACAGGGACACAGATACGCAGTATTTT. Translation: CASTPGDRDTDTQYF.

CDR3 amino acids: CASSPGPTRDYGYTF. In nucleotides, the CDR3 is TGTGCCAGCTCACCAGGGCCAACCCGGGACTATGGCTACACCTTC. The chain couples TRBV18 to TRBJ1-2; D not resolved. V gave up 2 bases and J gave up 3 bases, with 13 bases separating them. CDR3 size: 15 residues. CDR1 is KGHSH and CDR2 is LQKENI in the germline V gene.

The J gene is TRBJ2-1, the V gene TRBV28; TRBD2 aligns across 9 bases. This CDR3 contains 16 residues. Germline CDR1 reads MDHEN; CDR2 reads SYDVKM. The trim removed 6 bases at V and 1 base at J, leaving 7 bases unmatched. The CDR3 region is CASRLAGTDSYNEQFF. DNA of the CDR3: TGTGCCAGCAGACTAGCGGGCACCGATTCCTACAATGAGCAGTTCTTC.

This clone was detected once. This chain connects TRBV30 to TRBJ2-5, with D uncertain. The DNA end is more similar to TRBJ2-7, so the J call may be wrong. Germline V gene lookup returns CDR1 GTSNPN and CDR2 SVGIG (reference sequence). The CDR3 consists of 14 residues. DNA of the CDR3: TGTGCCTGGAGTGTCGACCCCCTCTCCTACGAGCAGTACTTC. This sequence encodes CAWSVDPLSYEQYF.

The CDR3 DNA follows: TGCGCCAGCAGCACACATCCGGTTAGAATTTCTCTCTCTGGAAACACCATATATTTT. Protein: CASSTHPVRISLSGNTIYF. The chain recombines TRBV4-1 with TRBJ1-3, with D unclear. The germline V gene encodes CDR1 MGHRA and CDR2 YSYEKL. The CDR3 sequence is 19 residues long. Between the trimmed V and J ends, which lost 5 bases and 0 bases, there was a span of 23 bases.

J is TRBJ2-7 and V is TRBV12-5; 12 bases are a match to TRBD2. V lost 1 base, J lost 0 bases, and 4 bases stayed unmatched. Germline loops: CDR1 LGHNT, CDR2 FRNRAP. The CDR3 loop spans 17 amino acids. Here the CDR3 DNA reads TGTGCTAGTGGTTTGGGAGCGACTAGCGGGAGCTCCTACGAGCAGTACTTC. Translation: CASGLGATSGSSYEQYF.

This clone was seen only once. The DNA for the CDR3 is TGCGCCAGCAGCCCCGGGACACCCCTAGCTAACTATGGCTACACCTTC. Translated: CASSPGTPLANYGYTF. The V call is TRBV5-1, the J call TRBJ1-2, with a possible D match to TRBD1 (6 bases). V shed 4 bases and J shed 0 bases, with 16 bases lying between them. The CDR3 has 16 residues. Per the germline V gene, CDR1 is SGHRS and CDR2 is YFSETQ.

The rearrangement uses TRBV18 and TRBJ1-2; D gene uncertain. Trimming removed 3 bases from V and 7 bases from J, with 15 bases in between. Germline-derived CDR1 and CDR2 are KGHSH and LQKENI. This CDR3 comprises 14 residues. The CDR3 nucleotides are TGTGCCAGCTCACCCGAGGACCAAGGGTTTGGCTACACCTTC. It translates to CASSPEDQGFGYTF.

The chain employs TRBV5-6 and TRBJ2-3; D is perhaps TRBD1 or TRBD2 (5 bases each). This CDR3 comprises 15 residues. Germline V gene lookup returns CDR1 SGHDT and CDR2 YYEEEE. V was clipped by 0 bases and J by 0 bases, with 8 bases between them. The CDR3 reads CASSLVGESTDTQYF. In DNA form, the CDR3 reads TGTGCCAGCAGCTTGGTGGGGGAAAGCACAGATACGCAGTATTTT.

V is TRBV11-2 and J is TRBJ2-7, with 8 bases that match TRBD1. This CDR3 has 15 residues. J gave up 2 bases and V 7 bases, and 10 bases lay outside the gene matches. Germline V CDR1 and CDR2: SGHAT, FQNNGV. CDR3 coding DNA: TGTGCCAGCACCATTACGACAGGGGTACCCTACGAGCAGTACTTC. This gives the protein CASTITTGVPYEQYF.

CDR3 protein: CASSPQIIPGVMETQYF. CDR3 DNA sequence: TGTGCCAGCTCACCCCAGATCATACCCGGGGTGATGGAGACCCAGTACTTC. The V and J genes are TRBV18 and TRBJ2-5, with D perhaps matching TRBD2 (5 bases). In germline, CDR1 is KGHSH, CDR2 LQKENI. Trimming shortened V by 3 bases and J by 5 bases, and 22 bases separated the two germline ends. The CDR3 has 17 residues.

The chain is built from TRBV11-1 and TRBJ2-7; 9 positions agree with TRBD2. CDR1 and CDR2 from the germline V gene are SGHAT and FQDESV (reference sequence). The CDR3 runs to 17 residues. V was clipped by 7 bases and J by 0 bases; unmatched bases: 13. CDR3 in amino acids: CASNPGLAFETSYEQYF. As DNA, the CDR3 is TGTGCCAGCAATCCGGGACTAGCTTTTGAAACCTCCTACGAGCAGTACTTC. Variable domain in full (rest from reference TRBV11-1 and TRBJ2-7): EAEVAQSPRYKITEKSQAVAFWCDPISGHATLYWYRQILGQGPELLVQFQDESVVDDSQLPKDRFSAERLKGVDSTLKIQPAELGDSAMYLCASNPGLAFETSYEQYFGPGTRLTVT.

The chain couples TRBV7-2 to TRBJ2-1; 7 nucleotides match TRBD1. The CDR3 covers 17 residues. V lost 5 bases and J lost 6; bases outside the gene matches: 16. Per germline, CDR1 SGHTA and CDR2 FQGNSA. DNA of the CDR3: TGTGCCAGCAGCCGAGCCCGTCCGGGACAGAGGGTCAATGAGCAGTTCTTC. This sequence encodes CASSRARPGQRVNEQFF.

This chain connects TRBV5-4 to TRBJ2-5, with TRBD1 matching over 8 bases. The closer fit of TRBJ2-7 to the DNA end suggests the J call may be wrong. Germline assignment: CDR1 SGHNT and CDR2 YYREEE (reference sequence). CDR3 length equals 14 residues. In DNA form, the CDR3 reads TGTGCCAGCAGCTCGTACAGGGGGGCAGGCGAGCAGTACTTC. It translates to CASSSYRGAGEQYF.

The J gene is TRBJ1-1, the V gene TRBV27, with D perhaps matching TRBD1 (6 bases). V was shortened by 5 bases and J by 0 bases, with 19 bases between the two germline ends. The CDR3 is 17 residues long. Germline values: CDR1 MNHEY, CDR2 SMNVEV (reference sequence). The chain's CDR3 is CASSPWGVRDMNTEAFF. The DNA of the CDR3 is TGTGCCAGCAGTCCATGGGGGGTTCGGGACATGAACACTGAAGCTTTCTTT.

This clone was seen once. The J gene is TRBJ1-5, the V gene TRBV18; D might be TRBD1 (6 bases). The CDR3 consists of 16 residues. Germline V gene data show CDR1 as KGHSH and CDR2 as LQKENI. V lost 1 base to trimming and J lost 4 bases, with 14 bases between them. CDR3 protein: CASSPLGGLGNQPQHF. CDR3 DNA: TGTGCCAGCTCACCACTGGGGGGCTTAGGAAATCAGCCCCAGCATTTT.